What follows describes a single T cell receptor beta chain. The method was immunoSEQ multiplex PCR; TCRdb's version includes in-frame clones alone and lacks a portion of them. The sample carries about 220,000 clones, roughly 90% recorded once. The record originates from a study of blood T cell repertoires in COVID-19. CDR3 length equals 16 residues. Between the trimmed V and J ends, which lost 0 bases and 0 bases, there was a span of 11 bases. The V gene's germline CDR1 is SGDLS and CDR2 YYNGEE. What was sequenced was PBMCs or T cells enriched from blood (not recorded which). The clonotype originates from a woman aged 40 to 49 with acute COVID-19. V and J are TRBV9 and TRBJ2-3; tentative D call: TRBD2 (5 bases). The CDR3 bases are TGTGCCAGCAGCGTAGCTCGGAGGCCTAGCACAGATACGCAGTATTTT. It translates to CASSVARRPSTDTQYF.